This record concerns one T cell receptor beta chain sequence. Clones were read by immunoSEQ multiplex PCR, and TCRdb kept only the in-frame ones, dropping some. The sample has 190,000 or so clones; about 83% are singletons. In assigning cohorts, the study relied on participant-reported clinical history. Recovered status applied to Cohort 3 donors who had two consecutive negative PCRs. It also applied to those with clearance or with symptom resolution. The data were taken from a study of blood T cell repertoires in COVID-19. Whole-study context: From the United States, Italy and Spain came samples of acute and convalescent COVID-19.

Germline V gene lookup returns CDR1 SGHVS and CDR2 FQNEAQ. This CDR3 has 16 residues. Trimming cost V 2 bases and J 3 bases, with 14 bases left between them. The sequence derives from a woman between 25 and 40 years old who had recovered from COVID-19. V and J are TRBV7-8 and TRBJ1-5; tentatively, D is TRBD1 (6 bases). The source material was PBMCs or T cells enriched from blood (not recorded which). The CDR3 sequence is CASSLTNRENNQPQHF. The CDR3, as DNA: TGTGCCAGCAGCTTAACAAACAGGGAAAACAATCAGCCCCAGCATTTT.